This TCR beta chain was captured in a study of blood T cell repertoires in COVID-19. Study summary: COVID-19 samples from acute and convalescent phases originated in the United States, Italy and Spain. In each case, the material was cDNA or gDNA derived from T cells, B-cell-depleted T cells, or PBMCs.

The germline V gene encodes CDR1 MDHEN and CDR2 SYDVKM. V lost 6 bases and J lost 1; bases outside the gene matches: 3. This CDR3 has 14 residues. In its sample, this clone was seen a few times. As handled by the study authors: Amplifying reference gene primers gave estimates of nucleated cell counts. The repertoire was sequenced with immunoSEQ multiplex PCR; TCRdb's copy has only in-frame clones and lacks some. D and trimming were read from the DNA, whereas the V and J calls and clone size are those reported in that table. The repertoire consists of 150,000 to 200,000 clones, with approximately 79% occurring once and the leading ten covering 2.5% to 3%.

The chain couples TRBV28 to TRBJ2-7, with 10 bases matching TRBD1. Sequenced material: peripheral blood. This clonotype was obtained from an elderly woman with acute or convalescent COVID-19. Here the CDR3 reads CASRTGQGSYEQYF. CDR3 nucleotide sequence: TGTGCCAGCAGGACGGGACAGGGGTCCTACGAGCAGTACTTC.